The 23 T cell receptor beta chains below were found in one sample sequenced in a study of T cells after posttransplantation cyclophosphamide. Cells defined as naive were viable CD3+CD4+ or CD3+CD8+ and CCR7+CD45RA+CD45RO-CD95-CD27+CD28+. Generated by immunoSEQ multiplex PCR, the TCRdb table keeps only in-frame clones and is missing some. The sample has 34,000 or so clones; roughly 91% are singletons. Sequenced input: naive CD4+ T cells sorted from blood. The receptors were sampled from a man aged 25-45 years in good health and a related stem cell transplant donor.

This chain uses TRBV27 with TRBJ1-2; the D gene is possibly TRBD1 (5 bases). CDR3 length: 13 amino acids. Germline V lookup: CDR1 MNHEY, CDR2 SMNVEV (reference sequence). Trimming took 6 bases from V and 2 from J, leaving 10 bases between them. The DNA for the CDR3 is TGTGCCAGCAGACTTGGGGGGAACTATGGCTACACCTTC. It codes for CASRLGGNYGYTF.

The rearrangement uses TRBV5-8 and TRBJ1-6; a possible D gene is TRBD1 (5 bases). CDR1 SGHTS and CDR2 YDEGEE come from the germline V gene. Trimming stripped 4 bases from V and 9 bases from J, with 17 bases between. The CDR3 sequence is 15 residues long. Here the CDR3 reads CASSIGTGVASPLHF. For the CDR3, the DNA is TGTGCCAGCAGCATTGGTACGGGGGTAGCTTCACCCCTCCACTTT.

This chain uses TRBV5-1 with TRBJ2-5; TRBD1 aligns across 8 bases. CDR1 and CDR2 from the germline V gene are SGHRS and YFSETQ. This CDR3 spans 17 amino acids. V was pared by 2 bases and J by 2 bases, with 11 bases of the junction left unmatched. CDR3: CASSFLPDRVVQETQYF. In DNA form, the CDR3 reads TGCGCCAGCAGCTTCTTGCCGGACAGGGTGGTACAAGAGACCCAGTACTTC.

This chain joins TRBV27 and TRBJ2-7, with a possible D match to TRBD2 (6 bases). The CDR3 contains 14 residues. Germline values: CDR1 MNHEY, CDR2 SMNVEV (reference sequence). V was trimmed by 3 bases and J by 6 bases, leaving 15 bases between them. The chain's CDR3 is CASSFGTSSTEQYF. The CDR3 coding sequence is TGTGCCAGCAGTTTCGGGACTTCATCGACCGAGCAGTACTTC.

CDR3 nucleotide sequence: TGTGCCAGCAGCTTGTCCGGGACAGGGGGTATGAACGAGCAGTACTTC. It is translated as CASSLSGTGGMNEQYF. J is TRBJ2-7 and V is TRBV5-6; 11 bases are shared with TRBD1. This CDR3 has 16 residues. J gave up 5 bases and V 1 base, and 8 bases lay outside the gene matches. In germline, CDR1 is SGHDT, CDR2 YYEEEE. The full variable domain, in which reference TRBV5-6 and TRBJ2-7 provide the parts outside the CDR3, is DAGVTQSPTHLIKTRGQQVTLRCSPKSGHDTVSWYQQALGQGPQFIFQYYEEEERQRGNFPDRFSGHQFPNYSSELNVNALLLGDSALYLCASSLSGTGGMNEQYFGPGTRLTVT.

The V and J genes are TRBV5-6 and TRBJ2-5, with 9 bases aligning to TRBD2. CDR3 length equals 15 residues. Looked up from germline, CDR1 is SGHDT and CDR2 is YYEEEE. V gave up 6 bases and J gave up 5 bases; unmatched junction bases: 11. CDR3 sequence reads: CASTRERGVVETQYF. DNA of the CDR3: TGTGCCAGCACCCGCGAGCGGGGGGTAGTGGAGACCCAGTACTTC. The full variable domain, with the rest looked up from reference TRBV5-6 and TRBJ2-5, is DAGVTQSPTHLIKTRGQQVTLRCSPKSGHDTVSWYQQALGQGPQFIFQYYEEEERQRGNFPDRFSGHQFPNYSSELNVNALLLGDSALYLCASTRERGVVETQYFGPGTRLLVL.

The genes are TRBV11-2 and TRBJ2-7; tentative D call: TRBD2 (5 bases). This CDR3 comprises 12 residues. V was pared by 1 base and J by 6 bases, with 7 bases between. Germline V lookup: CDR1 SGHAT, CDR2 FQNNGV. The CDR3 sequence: CASSLVGVEQYF. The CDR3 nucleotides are TGTGCCAGCAGCTTAGTCGGGGTCGAGCAGTACTTC. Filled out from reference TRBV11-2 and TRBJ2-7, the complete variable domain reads EAGVAQSPRYKIIEKRQSVAFWCNPISGHATLYWYQQILGQGPKLLIQFQNNGVVDDSQLPKDRFSAERLKGVDSTLKIQPAKLEDSAVYLCASSLVGVEQYFGPGTRLTVT.

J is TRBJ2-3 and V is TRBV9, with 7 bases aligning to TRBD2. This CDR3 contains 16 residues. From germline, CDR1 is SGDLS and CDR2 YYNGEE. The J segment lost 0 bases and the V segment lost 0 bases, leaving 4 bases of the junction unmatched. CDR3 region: CASSVEKAGSTDTQYF. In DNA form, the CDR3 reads TGTGCCAGCAGCGTAGAGAAAGCGGGGAGCACAGATACGCAGTATTTT.

CDR3 nucleotides: TGTGCCAGCTCACCCGGGGGCTATGGCTACACCTTC. Its translation is CASSPGGYGYTF. The rearrangement joins TRBV7-3 to TRBJ1-2, with D perhaps TRBD1 (5 bases). The V gene lost 8 bases and the J gene lost 4 bases, with 11 bases spanning the gap. The CDR3 is made up of 12 amino acids. Germline V gene sequence: CDR1 SGHTA, CDR2 FQGTGA.

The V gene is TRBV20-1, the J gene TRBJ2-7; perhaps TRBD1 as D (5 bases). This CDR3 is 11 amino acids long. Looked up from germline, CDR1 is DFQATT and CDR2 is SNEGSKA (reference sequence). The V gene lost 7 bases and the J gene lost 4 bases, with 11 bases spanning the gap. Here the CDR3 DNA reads TGCAGTGTACAGGTTTCGTACGAGCAGTACTTC. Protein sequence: CSVQVSYEQYF.

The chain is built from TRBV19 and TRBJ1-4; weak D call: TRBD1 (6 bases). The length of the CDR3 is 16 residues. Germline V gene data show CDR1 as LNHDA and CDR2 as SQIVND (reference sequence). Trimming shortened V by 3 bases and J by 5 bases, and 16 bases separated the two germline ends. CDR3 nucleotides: TGTGCCAGTAGTATCGGGACCAGGGACAAAAATGAAAAACTGTTTTTT. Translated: CASSIGTRDKNEKLFF.

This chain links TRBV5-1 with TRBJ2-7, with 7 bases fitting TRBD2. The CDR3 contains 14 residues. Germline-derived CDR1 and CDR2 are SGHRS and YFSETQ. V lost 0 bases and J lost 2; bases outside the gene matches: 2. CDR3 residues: CASSLAGGTYEQYF. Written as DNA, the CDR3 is TGCGCCAGCAGCTTGGCCGGGGGGACCTACGAGCAGTACTTC.

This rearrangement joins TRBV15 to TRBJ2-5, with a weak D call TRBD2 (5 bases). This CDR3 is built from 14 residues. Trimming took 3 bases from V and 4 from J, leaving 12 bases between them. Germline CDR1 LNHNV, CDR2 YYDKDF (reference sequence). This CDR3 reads CATSSLLEGETQYF. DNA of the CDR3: TGTGCCACCAGCAGCTTGCTAGAGGGAGAGACCCAGTACTTC.

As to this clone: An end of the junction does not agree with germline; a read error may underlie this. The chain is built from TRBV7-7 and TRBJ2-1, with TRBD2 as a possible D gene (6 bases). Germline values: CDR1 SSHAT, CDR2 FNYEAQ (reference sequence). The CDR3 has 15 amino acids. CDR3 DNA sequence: TGTGCTAGCAGCTCAAGTCGGGGAGGCTACAATGAGCAGTTCTTC. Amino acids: CASSSSRGGYNEQFF.

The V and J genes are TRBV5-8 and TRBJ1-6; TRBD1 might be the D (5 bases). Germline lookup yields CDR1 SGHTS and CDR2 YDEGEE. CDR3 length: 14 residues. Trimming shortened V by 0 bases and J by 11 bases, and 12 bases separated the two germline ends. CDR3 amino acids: CASSLDRSRPPLHF. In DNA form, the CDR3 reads TGTGCCAGCAGCTTGGACAGGTCTCGTCCACCCCTCCACTTT.

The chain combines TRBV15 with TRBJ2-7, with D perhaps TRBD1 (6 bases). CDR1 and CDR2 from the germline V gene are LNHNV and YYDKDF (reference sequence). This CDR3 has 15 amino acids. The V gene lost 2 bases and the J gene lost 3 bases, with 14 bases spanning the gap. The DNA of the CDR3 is TGTGCCACCAGCAGAACAGGGACGCCTGGCTACGAGCAGTACTTC. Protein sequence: CATSRTGTPGYEQYF.

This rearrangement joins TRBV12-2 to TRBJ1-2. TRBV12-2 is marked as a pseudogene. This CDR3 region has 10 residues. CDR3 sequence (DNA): TGTGCAAGTCGCTCCCGTGGCTACACCTTC. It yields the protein CASRSRGYTF.

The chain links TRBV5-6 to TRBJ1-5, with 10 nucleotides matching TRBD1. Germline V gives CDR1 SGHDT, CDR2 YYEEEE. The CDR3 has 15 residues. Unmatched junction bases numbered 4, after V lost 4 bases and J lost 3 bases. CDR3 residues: CASSPGTGDNQPQHF. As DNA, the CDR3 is TGTGCCAGCAGCCCCGGGACAGGGGACAATCAGCCCCAGCATTTT.

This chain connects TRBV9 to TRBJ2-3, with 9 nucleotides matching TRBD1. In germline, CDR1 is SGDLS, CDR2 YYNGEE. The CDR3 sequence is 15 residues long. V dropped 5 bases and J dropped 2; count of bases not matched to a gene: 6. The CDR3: CASREGQGYTDTQYF. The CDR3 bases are TGTGCCAGCAGGGAGGGACAGGGATACACAGATACGCAGTATTTT.

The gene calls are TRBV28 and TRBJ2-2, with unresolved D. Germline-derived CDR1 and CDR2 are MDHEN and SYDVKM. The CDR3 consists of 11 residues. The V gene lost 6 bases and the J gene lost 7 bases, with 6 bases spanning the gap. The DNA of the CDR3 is TGTGCCAGCAGGGAGATCGGGGAGCTGTTTTTT. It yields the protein CASREIGELFF.

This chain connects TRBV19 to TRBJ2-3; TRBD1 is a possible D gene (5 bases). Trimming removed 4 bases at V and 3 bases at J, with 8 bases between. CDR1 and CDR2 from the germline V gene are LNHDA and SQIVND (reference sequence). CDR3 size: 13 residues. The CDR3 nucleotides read TGTGCCAGTAGTAAGCAGGGAACAGATACGCAGTATTTT. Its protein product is CASSKQGTDTQYF. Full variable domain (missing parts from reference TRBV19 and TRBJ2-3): DGGITQSPKYLFRKEGQNVTLSCEQNLNHDAMYWYRQDPGQGLRLIYYSQIVNDFQKGDIAEGYSVSREKKESFPLTVTSAQKNPTAFYLCASSKQGTDTQYFGPGTRLTVL.

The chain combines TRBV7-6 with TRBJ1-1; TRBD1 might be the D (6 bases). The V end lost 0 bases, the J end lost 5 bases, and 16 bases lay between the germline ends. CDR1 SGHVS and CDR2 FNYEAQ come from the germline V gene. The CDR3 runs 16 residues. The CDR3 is CASSLAPRGARTEAFF. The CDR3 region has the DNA TGTGCCAGCAGCTTAGCGCCCCGGGGGGCTCGAACTGAAGCTTTCTTT.

As DNA, the CDR3 is TGTGCCACCAGCAGGGGACAGGCAACCTACAATGAGCAGTTCTTC. This codes for CATSRGQATYNEQFF. The V and J genes are TRBV15 and TRBJ2-1; TRBD1 matches at 8 bases. Unmatched junction bases numbered 3, after V lost 3 bases and J lost 2 bases. CDR3 length equals 15 residues. Looked up from germline, CDR1 is LNHNV and CDR2 is YYDKDF (reference sequence).